Listed here is a single T cell receptor (beta chain). No antigen is known for it. The sample comes from a study of T cell responses to AZD1222 COVID-19 vaccine. Study context: Both about-4-week and about-12-week second-dose recipients were combined.

Sequencing used immunoSEQ multiplex PCR; TCRdb keeps in-frame clones, though not all of them. The table lists about 97,000 clones, just over 85% of them singletons, with about 1.5% in the top ten. Overall study results and limits: The reported proportion of spike-specific TCRs targeting unmutated variant regions was nearly half. Breadth and depth of Spike-specific TCRs rose after two AZD1222 doses. Mostly white British, mostly female donors; authors suggested clonal diversity may be underestimated.

V lost 1 base, J lost 7 bases, and 10 bases lay in between. The CDR3 consists of 14 residues. In germline, CDR1 is MNHEY, CDR2 SMNVEV (reference sequence). The genes are TRBV27 and TRBJ2-2; no definite D call. Here the sequenced sample was peripheral blood, taken on day 0 of AZD1222 vaccination. This TCR was sampled from an adult in good health. The CDR3 DNA follows: TGTGCCAGCAGTTTATGGCTAGAGTACGGGGAGCTGTTTTTT. Its protein product is CASSLWLEYGELFF.